Below, 20 T cell receptor beta chains from the same sample are listed, as sequenced in a study of neurological immune-mediated disorders. TCRdb re-called the 5' RACE reads through MiXCR, storing one row per CDR3 protein. The sample comprises fewer than 25,000 distinct CDR3 sequences, roughly 13% of which are singletons, and 16% rests with the top ten. The sequenced material came from PBMCs. These receptors were obtained from a woman between 35 and 50 years old with HTLV-1-associated myelopathy (HAM/TSP).

This clonotype showed up many times. The chain links TRBV24-1 to TRBJ2-1, with 9 bases fitting TRBD2. The CDR3 length is 15 residues. The trim removed 2 bases at V and 5 bases at J, leaving 3 bases unmatched. Germline lookup yields CDR1 KGHDR and CDR2 SFDVKD. In DNA, the CDR3 is TGTGCCACCAGTGATTACCAGCGGGGGGACAATGAGCAGTTCTTC. Residues: CATSDYQRGDNEQFF.

In its sample, this clonotype was seen many times. The chain joins TRBV20-1 to TRBJ2-1; 10 nucleotides align to TRBD2. The CDR3 extends over 15 amino acids. The V segment lost 1 base and the J segment 8 bases; nucleotides outside the gene matches: 8. Germline V gene data show CDR1 as DFQATT and CDR2 as SNEGSKA (reference sequence). The CDR3 is CSARGTSGARDEQFF. CDR3 coding DNA: TGCAGTGCTAGAGGGACTAGCGGAGCTCGCGATGAGCAGTTCTTC.

This clonotype was observed many times. As DNA, the CDR3 is TGCAGCGTCCCAGCGACTAGCGGGGGGGCCCGAGACTTTTACAATGAGCAGTTCTTC. It is translated as CSVPATSGGARDFYNEQFF. The chain employs TRBV29-1 and TRBJ2-1; 14 positions match TRBD2. V shed 6 bases and J 4 bases; nucleotides not matched to a gene: 17. This CDR3 contains 19 residues. The germline V gene encodes CDR1 SQVTM and CDR2 ANQGSEA.

This clonotype has a count of ten or more. The chain recombines TRBV5-1 with TRBJ2-7; D possibly matches TRBD1 or TRBD2 (5 bases each). Germline V CDR1 and CDR2: SGHRS, YFSETQ. V was trimmed by 2 bases and J by 2 bases, leaving 17 bases between them. This CDR3 has 16 amino acids. In DNA form, the CDR3 reads TGCGCCAGCAGCTTAAACCCTCGGGACCGAGCCTACGAGCAGTACTTC. Translating it yields CASSLNPRDRAYEQYF.

This clonotype has a count of ten or more. The gene calls are TRBV6-5 and TRBJ1-2, with D uncertain. This CDR3 has 12 amino acids. The V and J ends lost 10 bases and 0 bases respectively, with 9 bases between them. CDR1 and CDR2 from the germline V gene are MNHEY and SVGAGI. The CDR3 nucleotides read TGTGCCATAAGGGATGCTAACTATGGCTACACCTTC. Its protein is CAIRDANYGYTF.

This clonotype appeared many times. V usage is TRBV12-3 or TRBV12-4 and J usage is TRBJ1-1, with D maybe TRBD1 (5 bases). This CDR3 is 14 amino acids long. The V end was cut by 6 bases, the J end by 0 bases, with 11 bases between. The CDR3 loop reads CASRRRTLNTEAFF. CDR3 coding DNA: TGTGCCAGCAGACGTAGGACATTGAACACTGAAGCTTTCTTT.

By share, this clonotype counts as medium-sized (0.01 to 0.1%). The rearrangement uses TRBV20-1 and TRBJ2-5, with D uncertain. This CDR3 contains 14 residues. V shed 0 bases and J shed 0 bases, with 8 bases lying between them. CDR1 and CDR2 (germline): DFQATT, SNEGSKA (reference sequence). The CDR3 DNA follows: TGCAGTGCTAGAGATCTGGGCAACCAAGAGACCCAGTACTTC. It is translated as CSARDLGNQETQYF.

This clonotype qualifies as medium-sized. This chain links TRBV4-1 with TRBJ2-2; TRBD1 aligns across 8 bases. Trimming removed 5 bases from V and 1 base from J; junction bases left unmatched: 0. Germline CDR1 reads MGHRA; CDR2 reads YSYEKL. This CDR3 region has 14 residues. The CDR3: CASSDRGNTGELFF. The CDR3, as DNA: TGCGCCAGCAGCGACAGGGGGAACACCGGGGAGCTGTTTTTT.

This clonotype was seen at least ten times. The rearrangement joins TRBV7-2 to TRBJ2-1; D gene unclear. Germline CDR1 and CDR2: SGHTA and FQGNSA. The V end was cut by 5 bases, the J end by 2 bases, with 10 bases between. The length of the CDR3 is 14 residues. CDR3 in DNA: TGTGCCAGCAGCAGGAAAGGTGCCTACAATGAGCAGTTCTTC. Translated: CASSRKGAYNEQFF.

This clonotype appeared many times. V usage is TRBV5-6 and J usage is TRBJ2-5, with a weak D call TRBD2 (5 bases). V was cut by 0 bases and J by 0 bases, with 15 bases left in between. The germline V gene encodes CDR1 SGHDT and CDR2 YYEEEE. The CDR3 is 17 amino acids. The CDR3 DNA follows: TGTGCCAGCAGCTTGGTCGGGGATGACTCGTACCAAGAGACCCAGTACTTC. Translating it yields CASSLVGDDSYQETQYF.

This clonotype was counted ten times or more. The V gene is TRBV2, the J gene TRBJ1-4; weak D call: TRBD1 (5 bases). V was cut by 6 bases and J by 4 bases, with 12 bases left in between. This CDR3 comprises 14 residues. The germline CDR1 and CDR2 sequences are SNHLY and FYNNEI. For the CDR3, the DNA is TGTGCCAGCAGAGCCGGGACCTTTAATGAAAAACTGTTTTTT. It specifies CASRAGTFNEKLFF.

This clonotype was found many times. The rearrangement uses TRBV5-6 and TRBJ2-2; D is ambiguous. Germline V lookup: CDR1 SGHDT, CDR2 YYEEEE. The V and J ends lost 0 bases and 0 bases respectively, with 9 bases between them. There are 16 residues in the CDR3. The CDR3 region has the DNA TGTGCCAGCAGCTTGGTCGGAACGTCGAACACCGGGGAGCTGTTTTTT. Translated: CASSLVGTSNTGELFF.

This clonotype has just one count. The conserved phenylalanine or tryptophan normally closing the CDR3 is absent here, so this likely arose from a read error. The V and J genes are TRBV5-1 and TRBJ1-5, with a weak D call TRBD1 (6 bases). Deletions cut 0 bases from V and 2 bases from J, with 9 bases between. The CDR3 length is 15 residues. The germline V gene has CDR1 SGHRS and CDR2 YFSETQ. The CDR3 coding sequence is TGCGCCAGCAGCTTGGGTACAGGGTGCAATCAGCCCCAGCATTCT. This codes for CASSLGTGCNQPQHS.

By share of the sample, this clonotype is medium-sized. The V and J genes are TRBV10-1 and TRBJ2-3; 9 positions match TRBD2. V shed 2 bases, J shed 5 bases, and the junction held 2 bases outside the gene matches. Germline lookup yields CDR1 WNHNN and CDR2 SYGVQD (reference sequence). This CDR3 has 14 residues. The CDR3 DNA reads TGCGCCAGCAGTGAGGCGGGGGGGCAAGATACGCAGTATTTT. It encodes CASSEAGGQDTQYF.

This clonotype was counted at least ten times. The gene calls are TRBV5-1 and TRBJ2-1, with 9 bases matching TRBD1. Germline CDR1 SGHRS, CDR2 YFSETQ. The CDR3 length is 15 residues. Trimming at V came to 0 bases and at J to 2 bases, leaving 0 bases not matched to a gene. The CDR3 spells CASSLGDRAYNEQFF. Here the CDR3 DNA reads TGCGCCAGCAGCTTGGGGGACAGGGCCTACAATGAGCAGTTCTTC.

With regard to this clonotype: The junction differs from germline at one of its ends, possibly a read error. This chain joins TRBV15 and TRBJ2-3; 7 bases agree with TRBD2. The CDR3 is 15 residues long. In germline, CDR1 is LNHNV, CDR2 YYDKDF (reference sequence). The CDR3 loop reads CATSRGTAGADKQYF. CDR3 DNA sequence: TGTGCCACCAGCAGAGGGACGGCGGGAGCAGATAAGCAGTATTTT.

Ten or more counts support this clonotype. The chain uses TRBV29-1 and TRBJ1-5; no definite D call. Germline CDR1 reads SQVTM; CDR2 reads ANQGSEA. V dropped 6 bases and J dropped 4 bases, with 16 bases sitting between them. This CDR3 is 14 amino acids long. This chain's CDR3 is CSVSTSRGNQPQHF. CDR3 DNA sequence: TGCAGCGTCTCAACGTCCCGGGGTAATCAGCCCCAGCATTTT.

This clonotype appeared many times. The rearrangement uses TRBV20-1 and TRBJ1-2; D is ambiguous. The CDR3 totals 14 residues. Per germline, CDR1 DFQATT and CDR2 SNEGSKA (reference sequence). The ends were cut back, 2 bases at V and 0 bases at J, with 10 bases in the middle. CDR3 residues: CSARPPGANYGYTF. The CDR3 DNA reads TGCAGTGCTAGACCCCCCGGAGCTAACTATGGCTACACCTTC.

By frequency in the sample, this clonotype is medium-sized. The rearrangement uses TRBV20-1 and TRBJ1-6; TRBD1 is a possible D gene (5 bases). This CDR3 is built from 14 residues. V was pared by 3 bases and J by 10 bases, with 16 bases between. CDR1 and CDR2 (germline): DFQATT, SNEGSKA (reference sequence). The CDR3 bases are TGCAGTGCTAGTCAGGGCAGGGTGAGCTCACCCCTCCACTTT. It encodes CSASQGRVSSPLHF.

This clonotype was observed at least ten times. This sequence joins TRBV24-1 and TRBJ2-6; D is perhaps TRBD1 (5 bases). This CDR3 region has 16 residues. The V gene's germline CDR1 is KGHDR and CDR2 SFDVKD. The V end lost 4 bases, the J end lost 0 bases, and 9 bases lay between the germline ends. CDR3 residues: CATSEYDSSGANVLTF. The DNA of the CDR3 is TGTGCCACCAGTGAATATGACAGCTCTGGGGCCAACGTCCTGACTTTC.